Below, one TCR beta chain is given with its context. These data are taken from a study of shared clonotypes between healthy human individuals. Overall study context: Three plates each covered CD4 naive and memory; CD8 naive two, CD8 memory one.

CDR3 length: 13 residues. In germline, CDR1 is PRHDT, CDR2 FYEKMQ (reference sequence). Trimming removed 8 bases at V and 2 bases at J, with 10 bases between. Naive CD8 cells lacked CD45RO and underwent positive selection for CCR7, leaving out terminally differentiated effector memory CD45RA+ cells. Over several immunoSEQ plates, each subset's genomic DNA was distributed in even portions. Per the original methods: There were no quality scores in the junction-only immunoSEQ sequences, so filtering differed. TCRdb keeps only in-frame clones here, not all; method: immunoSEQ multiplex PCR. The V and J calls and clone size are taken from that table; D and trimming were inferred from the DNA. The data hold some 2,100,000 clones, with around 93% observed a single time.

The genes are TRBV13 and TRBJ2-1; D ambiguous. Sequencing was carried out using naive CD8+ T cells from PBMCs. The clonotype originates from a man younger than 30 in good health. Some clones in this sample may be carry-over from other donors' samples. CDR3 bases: TGTGCCAGCTCGACCGAGACCTACAATGAGCAGTTCTTC. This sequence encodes CASSTETYNEQFF.